This T cell receptor beta chain originates from a study of blood T cell repertoires in COVID-19. Germline values: CDR1 MDHEN, CDR2 SYDVKM. V lost 0 bases and J lost 0, with 8 bases in between. The CDR3 covers 16 residues. Recovered participants had two consecutive negative NP/OP PCR tests, healthcare professional clearance, or symptom resolution. Sequenced by immunoSEQ multiplex PCR; TCRdb stores in-frame clones only, minus some. The sample shows around 330,000 clones, about 89% of them seen only once. The chain recombines TRBV28 with TRBJ2-2; D is possibly TRBD2 (6 bases). This receptor was identified in a woman between 40 and 55 years old who had recovered from COVID-19. The sequenced sample was PBMCs or T cells enriched from blood (not recorded which). CDR3 region: CASSLWGRPNTGELFF. The CDR3 DNA reads as TGTGCCAGCAGTTTATGGGGGAGGCCGAACACCGGGGAGCTGTTTTTT.